This T cell receptor beta chain emerged from a study of T-cell reconstitution after alpha-beta-depleted transplantation in children. At least ten counts were recorded for this clonotype. Germline V gene sequence: CDR1 DFQATT, CDR2 SNEGSKA (reference sequence). The CDR3 totals 11 residues. Trimming took 1 base from V and 5 from J, leaving 2 bases between them. Molecular barcoding with unique molecular identifiers was used for the TCRbeta library. MiXCR, run by TCRdb on the PCR reads, gives a single entry per CDR3 protein. The data contain some 600,000 distinct CDR3 sequences, approximately 17% of them singletons.

The chain uses TRBV20-1 and TRBJ1-4, with unresolved D. Sequencing used PBMCs from the stem cell graft donor, obtained from the stem cell graft. The sequence derives from a human donor who donated a stem cell graft to a child with acute myeloid leukemia. The CDR3, as DNA: TGCAGTGCTAGAGGGAATGAAAAACTGTTTTTT. Translating gives CSARGNEKLFF.